The T cell receptor (beta chain) described here comes from a study of PD-L1 blockade in urothelial cancer. Study information: Samples came from 3 weeks, at the second dose, and 6 weeks into treatment.

Germline V CDR1 and CDR2: SGHAT, FQNNGV. The V gene lost 0 bases and the J gene lost 4 bases, with 3 bases spanning the gap. CDR3 length equals 13 residues. Time point meaning: peripheral blood 6 weeks after treatment start. Into every PCR, synthetic TCR analog templates were spiked. The assay was immunoSEQ multiplex PCR, and TCRdb's table has in-frame clones only and misses some. The sample has 41,000 or so clones, roughly 84% seen once; the top ten hold roughly 2.5%. In this sample, this clone turned up once. The clonotype comes from a man aged 70-80 years with urothelial cancer. This sample comprised PBMCs, obtained around atezolizumab (anti-PD-L1) treatment. The chain has TRBV11-2 and TRBJ1-4; D gene ambiguous. This chain's CDR3 is CASSLDNNEKLFF. CDR3 nucleotides: TGTGCCAGCAGCTTAGACAATAATGAAAAACTGTTTTTT.